Following are 11 T cell receptor beta chains from one sample sequenced in a study of CXCR3-negative and CXCR3-positive naive CD8 T cells. Antigens for these TCRs are unknown. The study, taken as a whole, reports: Against CXCR3-negative naive cells, CXCR3-positive naive cells showed more hydrophobic TRB CDR3s.

In preparing the TRB cDNA libraries, 5' RACE with UMI labels was used. TCRdb re-called the 5' RACE reads and catalogs CDR3 proteins one per entry, DNA excluded. In total, the table holds more than 80,000 distinct CDR3 sequences. Material for sequencing was naive CXCR3+ CD8+ T cells from blood. Subset reported: CD45RO-CCR7+CD27+CD95- naive CD8+ T cells expressing CXCR3 (TNR3+). These receptors all stem from a human donor in good health. Some clones in this sample may be carry-over from other donors' samples.

This chain connects TRBV29-1 to TRBJ2-1; TCRdb's D gene call, TRBD1, goes unchecked for lack of DNA. This CDR3 is built from 13 residues. Germline V gene data show CDR1 as SQVTM and CDR2 as ANQGSEA. CDR3 loop: CSVRGGSYNEQFF.

The CDR3 is CASSSLKGDGETQYF. The chain combines TRBV7-9 with TRBJ2-5; TCRdb's D call of TRBD1 is untestable without DNA. In germline, CDR1 is SEHNR, CDR2 FQNEAQ (reference sequence). This CDR3 has 15 residues.

The V and J genes are TRBV5-1 and TRBJ1-1; the TRBD1 assignment by TCRdb is unverifiable without DNA. In germline, CDR1 is SGHRS, CDR2 YFSETQ. This CDR3 comprises 15 residues. CDR3 region: CASSWRGGVGTEAFF.

The J gene is TRBJ2-2, the V gene TRBV4-1; TCRdb lists TRBD1, though no DNA is available to test this call. Germline lookup yields CDR1 MGHRA and CDR2 YSYEKL. This CDR3 region has 18 residues. CDR3 amino acids: CASSPSNQWGRGSGELFF.

This chain links TRBV7-9 with TRBJ2-3; the D call of TRBD1 rests on TCRdb alone, since no DNA is present to check it. From germline, CDR1 is SEHNR and CDR2 FQNEAQ (reference sequence). The length of the CDR3 is 16 residues. The CDR3 sequence is CASSTTGSGEADTQYF.

The chain has TRBV30 and TRBJ2-1; TCRdb lists TRBD1, though no DNA is available to test this call. There are 12 residues in the CDR3. Germline V CDR1 and CDR2: GTSNPN, SVGIG (reference sequence). The CDR3 here is CAWFLGGYEQFF. Using reference TRBV30 and TRBJ2-1 for the parts outside the CDR3, the full variable domain is SQTIHQWPATLVQPVGSPLSLECTVEGTSNPNLYWYRQAAGRGLQLLFYSVGIGQISSEVPQNLSASRPQDRQFILSSKKLLLSDSGFYLCAWFLGGYEQFFGPGTRLTVL.

V and J are TRBV28 and TRBJ2-7. CDR3 length: 13 amino acids. CDR1 and CDR2 from the germline V gene are MDHEN and SYDVKM. The CDR3 here is CASSGRLSYEQYF.

This rearrangement joins TRBV11-2 to TRBJ2-1; TCRdb's assignment of TRBD2 cannot be checked, as there is no DNA. The CDR3 runs 18 residues. Germline V lookup: CDR1 SGHAT, CDR2 FQNNGV. The CDR3 sequence: CASSLDQRTSGSYNEQFF.

This chain uses TRBV9 with TRBJ2-3; TCRdb names TRBD2, which stays unverified in the absence of DNA. Germline V CDR1 and CDR2: SGDLS, YYNGEE. The length of the CDR3 is 16 residues. The CDR3 loop reads CASSGGLAGFTDTQYF.

The chain carries TRBV11-2 and TRBJ2-7; TCRdb's D gene call, TRBD2, goes unchecked for lack of DNA. This CDR3 comprises 14 residues. Germline V gives CDR1 SGHAT, CDR2 FQNNGV. The CDR3 spells CASSLVSGSYEQYF.

The chain uses TRBV9 and TRBJ2-2. The CDR3 runs 13 residues. Germline CDR1 and CDR2: SGDLS and YYNGEE. The CDR3 sequence: CASSVTNTGELFF. Full variable domain (outside the CDR3, taken from reference TRBV9 and TRBJ2-2): DSGVTQTPKHLITATGQRVTLRCSPRSGDLSVYWYQQSLDQGLQFLIQYYNGEERAKGNILERFSAQQFPDLHSELNLSSLELGDSALYFCASSVTNTGELFFGEGSRLTVL.